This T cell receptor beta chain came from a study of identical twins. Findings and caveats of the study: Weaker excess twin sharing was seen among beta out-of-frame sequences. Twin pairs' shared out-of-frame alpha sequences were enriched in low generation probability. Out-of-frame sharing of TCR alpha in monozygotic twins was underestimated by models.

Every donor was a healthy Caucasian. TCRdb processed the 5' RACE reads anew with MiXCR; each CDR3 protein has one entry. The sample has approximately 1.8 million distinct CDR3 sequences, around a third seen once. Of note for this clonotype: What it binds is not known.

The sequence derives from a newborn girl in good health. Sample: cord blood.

The CDR3 region is CSARDYRTGRNQPQHF. In DNA, the CDR3 is TGCAGTGCTAGAGATTACAGGACAGGCCGCAATCAGCCCCAGCATTTT. The V and J genes are TRBV20-1 and TRBJ1-5, with 7 bases aligning to TRBD1. This CDR3 is built from 16 residues. Germline V gene lookup returns CDR1 DFQATT and CDR2 SNEGSKA (reference sequence). The J segment lost 2 bases and the V segment lost 0 bases, leaving 7 bases of the junction unmatched.